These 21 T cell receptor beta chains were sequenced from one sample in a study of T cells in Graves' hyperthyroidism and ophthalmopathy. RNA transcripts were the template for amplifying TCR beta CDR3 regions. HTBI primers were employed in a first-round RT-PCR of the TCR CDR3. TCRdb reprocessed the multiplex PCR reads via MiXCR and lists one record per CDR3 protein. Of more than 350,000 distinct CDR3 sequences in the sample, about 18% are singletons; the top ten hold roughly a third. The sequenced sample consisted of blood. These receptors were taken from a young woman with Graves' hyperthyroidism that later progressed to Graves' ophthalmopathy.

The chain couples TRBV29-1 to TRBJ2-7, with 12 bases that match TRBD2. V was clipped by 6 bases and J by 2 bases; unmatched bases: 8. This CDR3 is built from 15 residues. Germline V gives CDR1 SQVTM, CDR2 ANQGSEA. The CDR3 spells CSVLGLAGRAYEQYF. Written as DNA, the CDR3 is TGCAGCGTCCTTGGACTAGCGGGACGGGCCTACGAGCAGTACTTC.

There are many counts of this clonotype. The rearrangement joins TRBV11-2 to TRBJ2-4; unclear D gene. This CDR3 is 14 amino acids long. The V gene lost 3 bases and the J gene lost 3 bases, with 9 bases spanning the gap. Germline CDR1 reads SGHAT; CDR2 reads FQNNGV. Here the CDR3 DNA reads TGTGCCAGCAGCTTCGATAACAGCAAAAACATTCAGTACTTC. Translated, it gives CASSFDNSKNIQYF.

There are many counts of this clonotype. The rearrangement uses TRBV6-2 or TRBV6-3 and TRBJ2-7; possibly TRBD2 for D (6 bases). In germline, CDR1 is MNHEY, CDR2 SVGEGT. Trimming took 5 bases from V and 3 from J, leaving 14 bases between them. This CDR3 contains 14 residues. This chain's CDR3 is CASSMSGLYYEQYF. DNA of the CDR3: TGTGCCAGCAGTATGTCGGGACTCTACTACGAGCAGTACTTC.

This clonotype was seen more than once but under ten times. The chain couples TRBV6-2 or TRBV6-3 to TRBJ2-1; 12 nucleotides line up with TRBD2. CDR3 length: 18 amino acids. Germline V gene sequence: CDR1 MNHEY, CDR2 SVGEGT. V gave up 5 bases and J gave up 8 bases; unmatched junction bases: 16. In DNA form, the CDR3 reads TGTGCCAGCAGTAACGACCGGACTAGCGGGGATCCTAACCATGAGCAGTTCTTC. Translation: CASSNDRTSGDPNHEQFF.

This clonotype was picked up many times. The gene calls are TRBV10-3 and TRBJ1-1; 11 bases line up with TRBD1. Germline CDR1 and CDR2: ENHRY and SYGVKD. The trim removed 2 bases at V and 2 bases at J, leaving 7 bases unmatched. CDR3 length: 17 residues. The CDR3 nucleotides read TGTGCCATCAGTGAGACCGGGACAGGGGGTTATAACACTGAAGCTTTCTTT. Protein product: CAISETGTGGYNTEAFF.

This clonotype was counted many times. The CDR3 spells CAWSTGIPNQPQHF. The DNA for the CDR3 is TGTGCCTGGAGTACGGGGATACCCAATCAGCCCCAGCATTTT. The V and J genes are TRBV30 and TRBJ1-5, with unresolved D. The V end lost 2 bases, the J end lost 3 bases, and 11 bases lay between the germline ends. Germline V lookup: CDR1 GTSNPN, CDR2 SVGIG (reference sequence). This CDR3 contains 14 residues.

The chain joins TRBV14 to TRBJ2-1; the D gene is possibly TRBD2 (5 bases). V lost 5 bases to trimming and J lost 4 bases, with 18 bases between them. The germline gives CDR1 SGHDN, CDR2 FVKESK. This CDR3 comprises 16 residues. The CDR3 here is CASSSRAIARYNEQFF. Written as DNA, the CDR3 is TGTGCCAGCAGCTCCAGAGCCATAGCGAGGTACAATGAGCAGTTCTTC.

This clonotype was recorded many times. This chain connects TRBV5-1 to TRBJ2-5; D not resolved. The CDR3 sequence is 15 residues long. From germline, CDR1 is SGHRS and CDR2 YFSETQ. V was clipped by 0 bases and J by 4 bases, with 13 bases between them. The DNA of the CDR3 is TGCGCCAGCAGCTTGGTTGTCGACTCGGGAGAGACCCAGTACTTC. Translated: CASSLVVDSGETQYF.

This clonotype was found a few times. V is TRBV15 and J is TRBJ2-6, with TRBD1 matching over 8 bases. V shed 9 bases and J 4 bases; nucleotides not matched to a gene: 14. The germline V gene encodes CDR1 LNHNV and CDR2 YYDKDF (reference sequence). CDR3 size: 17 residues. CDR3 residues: CATSPGQVSSGANVLTF. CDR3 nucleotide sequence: TGTGCCACATCTCCGGGACAGGTATCCTCCGGGGCCAACGTCCTGACTTTC. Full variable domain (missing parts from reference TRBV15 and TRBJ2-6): DAMVIQNPRYQVTQFGKPVTLSCSQTLNHNVMYWYQQKSSQAPKLLFHYYDKDFNNEADTPDNFQSRRPNTSFCFLDIRSPGLGDTAMYLCATSPGQVSSGANVLTFGAGSRLTVL.

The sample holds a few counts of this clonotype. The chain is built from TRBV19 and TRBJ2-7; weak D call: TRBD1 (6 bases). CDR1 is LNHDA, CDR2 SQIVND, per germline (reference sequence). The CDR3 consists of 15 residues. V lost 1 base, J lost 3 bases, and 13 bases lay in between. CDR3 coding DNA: TGTGCCAGTAGTATAGCCCGGGACATATACTACGAGCAGTACTTC. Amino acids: CASSIARDIYYEQYF.

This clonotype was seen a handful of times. The CDR3 protein is CATGAWDRANEQYF. DNA for the CDR3: TGTGCCACCGGGGCTTGGGACAGGGCTAACGAGCAGTACTTC. The chain is built from TRBV10-3 and TRBJ2-7; 9 positions match TRBD1. Trimming removed 10 bases from V and 5 bases from J; junction bases left unmatched: 12. The CDR3 spans 14 residues. Per germline, CDR1 ENHRY and CDR2 SYGVKD.

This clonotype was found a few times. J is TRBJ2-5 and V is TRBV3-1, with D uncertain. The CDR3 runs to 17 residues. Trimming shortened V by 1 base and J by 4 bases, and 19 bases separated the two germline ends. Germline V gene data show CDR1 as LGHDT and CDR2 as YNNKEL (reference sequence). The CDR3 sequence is CASSQGTLLGSAETQYF. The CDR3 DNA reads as TGTGCCAGCAGCCAAGGCACTTTACTGGGTTCGGCAGAGACCCAGTACTTC.

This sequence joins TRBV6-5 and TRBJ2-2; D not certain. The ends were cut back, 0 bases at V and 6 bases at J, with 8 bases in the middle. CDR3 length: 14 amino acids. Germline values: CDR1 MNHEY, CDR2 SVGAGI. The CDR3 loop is CASSYSIGPGELFF. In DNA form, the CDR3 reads TGTGCCAGCAGTTACTCGATCGGGCCCGGGGAGCTGTTTTTT.

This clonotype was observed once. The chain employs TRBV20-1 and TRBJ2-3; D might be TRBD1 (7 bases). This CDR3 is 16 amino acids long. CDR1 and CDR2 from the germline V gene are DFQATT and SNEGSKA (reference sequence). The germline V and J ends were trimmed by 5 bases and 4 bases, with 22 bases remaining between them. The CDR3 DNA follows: TGCAGTGCTCGGAAGCGATTGACAGGGAGGCCAGATACGCAGTATTTT. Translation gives CSARKRLTGRPDTQYF.

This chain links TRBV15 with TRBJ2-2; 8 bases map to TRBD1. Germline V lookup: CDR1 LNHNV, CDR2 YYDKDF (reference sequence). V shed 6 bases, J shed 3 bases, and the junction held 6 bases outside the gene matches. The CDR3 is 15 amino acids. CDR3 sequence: CATSKTGAYTGELFF. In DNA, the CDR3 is TGTGCCACCAGTAAGACAGGGGCGTACACCGGGGAGCTGTTTTTT.

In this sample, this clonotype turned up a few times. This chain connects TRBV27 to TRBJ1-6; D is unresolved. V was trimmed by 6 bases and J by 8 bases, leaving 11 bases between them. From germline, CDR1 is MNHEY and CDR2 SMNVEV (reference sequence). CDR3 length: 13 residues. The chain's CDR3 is CASRTLTYSPLHF. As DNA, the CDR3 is TGTGCCAGCAGGACCTTAACTTATTCACCCCTCCACTTT.

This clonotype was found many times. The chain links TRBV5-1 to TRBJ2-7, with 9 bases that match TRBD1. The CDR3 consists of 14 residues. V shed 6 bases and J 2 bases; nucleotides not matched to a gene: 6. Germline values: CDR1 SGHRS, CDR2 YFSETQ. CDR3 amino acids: CASTERDRAYEQYF. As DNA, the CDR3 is TGCGCCAGCACCGAGCGGGACAGGGCCTACGAGCAGTACTTC.

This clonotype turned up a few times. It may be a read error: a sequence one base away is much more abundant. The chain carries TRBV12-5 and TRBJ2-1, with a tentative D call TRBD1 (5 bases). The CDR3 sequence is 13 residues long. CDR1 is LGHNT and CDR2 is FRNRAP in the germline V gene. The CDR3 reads CASGPIPGNEQSF. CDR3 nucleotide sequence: TGTGCTAGTGGCCCAATACCAGGGAATGAGCAGTCCTTC.

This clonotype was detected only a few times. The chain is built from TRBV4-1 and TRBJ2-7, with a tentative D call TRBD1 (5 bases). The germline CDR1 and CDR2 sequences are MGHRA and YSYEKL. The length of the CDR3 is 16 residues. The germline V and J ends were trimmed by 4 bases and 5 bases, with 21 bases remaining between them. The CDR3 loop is CASSRTSYRIGHEQYF. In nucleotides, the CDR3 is TGCGCCAGCAGCCGAACAAGCTACAGGATCGGTCACGAGCAGTACTTC.

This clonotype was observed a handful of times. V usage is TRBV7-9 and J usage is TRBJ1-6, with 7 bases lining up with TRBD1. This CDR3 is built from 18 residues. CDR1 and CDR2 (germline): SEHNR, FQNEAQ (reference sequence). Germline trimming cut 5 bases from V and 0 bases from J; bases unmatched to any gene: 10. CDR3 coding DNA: TGTGCCAGCAGCCCAGGACAGGAACAAGGCTCCTATAATTCACCCCTCCACTTT. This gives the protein CASSPGQEQGSYNSPLHF.

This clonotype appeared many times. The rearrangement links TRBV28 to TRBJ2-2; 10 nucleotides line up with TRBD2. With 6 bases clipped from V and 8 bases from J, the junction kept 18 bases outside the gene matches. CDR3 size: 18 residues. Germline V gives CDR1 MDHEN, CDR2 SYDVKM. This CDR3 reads CASSRTIAGGPGWGELFF. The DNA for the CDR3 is TGTGCCAGCAGCCGAACCATAGCGGGAGGACCCGGTTGGGGGGAGCTGTTTTTT.